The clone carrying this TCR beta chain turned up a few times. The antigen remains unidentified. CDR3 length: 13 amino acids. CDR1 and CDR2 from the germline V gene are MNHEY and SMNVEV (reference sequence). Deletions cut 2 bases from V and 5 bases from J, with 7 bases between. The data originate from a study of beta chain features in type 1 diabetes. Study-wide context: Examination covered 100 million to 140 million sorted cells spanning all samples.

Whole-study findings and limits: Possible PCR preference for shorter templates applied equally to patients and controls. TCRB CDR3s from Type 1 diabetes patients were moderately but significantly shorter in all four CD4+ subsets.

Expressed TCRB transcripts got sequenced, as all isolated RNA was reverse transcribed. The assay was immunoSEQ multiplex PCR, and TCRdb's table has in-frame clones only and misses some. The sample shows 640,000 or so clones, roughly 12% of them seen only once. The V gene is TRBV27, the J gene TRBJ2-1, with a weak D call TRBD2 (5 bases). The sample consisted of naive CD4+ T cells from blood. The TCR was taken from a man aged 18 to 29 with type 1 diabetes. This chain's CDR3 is CASSLRRDNEQFF. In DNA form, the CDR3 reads TGTGCCAGCAGTTTAAGGCGGGACAATGAGCAGTTCTTC.